A single T cell receptor (beta chain) is shown here with its context. Its specificity is not known. These data originate in a study of cytomegalovirus exposure and HLA in healthy donors. Study outcomes and limitations: Researchers reportedly found TCR beta sequences accurately predicted most subjects' HLA-A and HLA-B alleles. Sequencing likely caused a cluster of highly shared sequence variants.

PCR used 60 Vbeta primers and 13 Jbeta primers. Clones were read by immunoSEQ multiplex PCR, and TCRdb kept only the in-frame ones, dropping some. The sample contains tens of thousands of clones, roughly 78% of which appear only once. Losses at the gene ends were 2 bases for V and 3 bases for J; bases not matched to a gene: 3. Germline lookup yields CDR1 SGHKS and CDR2 YYEKEE (reference sequence). This CDR3 is built from 14 residues. Donors sampled were nominally healthy, though unrecorded immune exposures were likely. This chain connects TRBV5-5 to TRBJ2-3; 7 bases agree with TRBD2. The sequenced sample consisted of PBMCs. The source of this sequence is a woman between 35 and 50 years old in good health and CMV-seropositive. In DNA form, the CDR3 reads TGTGCCAGCAGCTTAGCGGGATGGACAGATACGCAGTATTTT. It encodes CASSLAGWTDTQYF.